This T cell receptor (beta chain) comes out of a study of OX40 agonist ivuxolimab in advanced cancers. The V gene's germline CDR1 is GTSNPN and CDR2 SVGIG (reference sequence). CDR3 length: 14 residues. V was trimmed by 4 bases and J by 1 base, leaving 14 bases between them. Libraries were prepared by immunoSEQ multiplex PCR; TCRdb keeps only in-frame clonotypes and omits some of them. The data hold some 99,000 clones, with roughly four fifths observed a single time. The chain combines TRBV30 with TRBJ2-7, with D maybe TRBD1 (6 bases). The material sequenced was CD4+ or CD8+ T cells sorted from blood, taken in a trial of the OX40 agonist ivuxolimab. This receptor was taken from an adult with an advanced solid tumor such as melanoma, head and neck, liver or kidney cancer. The CDR3 sequence is CAWKPDSKSYEQYF. CDR3 DNA sequence: TGTGCCTGGAAGCCGGACAGTAAATCCTACGAGCAGTACTTC.